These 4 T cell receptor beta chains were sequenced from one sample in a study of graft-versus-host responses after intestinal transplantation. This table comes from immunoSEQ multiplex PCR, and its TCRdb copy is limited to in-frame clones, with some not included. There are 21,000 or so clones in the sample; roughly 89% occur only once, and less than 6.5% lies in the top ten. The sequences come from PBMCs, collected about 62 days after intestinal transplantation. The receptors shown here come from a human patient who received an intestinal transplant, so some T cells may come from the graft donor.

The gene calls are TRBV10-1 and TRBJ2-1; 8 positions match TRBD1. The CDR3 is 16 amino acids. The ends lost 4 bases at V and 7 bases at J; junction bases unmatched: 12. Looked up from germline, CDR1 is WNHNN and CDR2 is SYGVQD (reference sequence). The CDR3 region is CASSALRTGFGNEQFF. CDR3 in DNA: TGCGCCAGCAGTGCCCTCCGGACAGGGTTCGGAAATGAGCAGTTCTTC.

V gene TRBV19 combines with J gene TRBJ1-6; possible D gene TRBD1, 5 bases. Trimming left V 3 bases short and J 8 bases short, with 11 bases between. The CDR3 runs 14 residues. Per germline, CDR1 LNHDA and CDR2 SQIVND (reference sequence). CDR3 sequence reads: CASSMQGPDSPLHF. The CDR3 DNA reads TGTGCCAGTAGTATGCAGGGTCCGGATTCACCCCTCCACTTT.

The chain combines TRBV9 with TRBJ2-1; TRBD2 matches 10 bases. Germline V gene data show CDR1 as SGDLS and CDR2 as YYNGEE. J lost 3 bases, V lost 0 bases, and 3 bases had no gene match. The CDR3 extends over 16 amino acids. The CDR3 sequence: CASSVALAGDYNEQFF. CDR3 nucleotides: TGTGCCAGCAGCGTAGCCCTAGCGGGAGACTACAATGAGCAGTTCTTC.

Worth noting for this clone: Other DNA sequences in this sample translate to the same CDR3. CDR3 residues: CASSFYGLAGAEYEQYF. In DNA, the CDR3 is TGTGCCAGCAGCTTCTATGGACTAGCGGGGGCTGAATACGAGCAGTACTTC. V and J are TRBV7-2 and TRBJ2-7; 13 nucleotides agree with TRBD2. Per germline, CDR1 SGHTA and CDR2 FQGNSA. Trimming took 3 bases from V and 4 from J; bases not matched to a gene: 9. The CDR3 length is 17 residues.